These 4 T cell receptor beta chains came from one sample sequenced in a study of stem cell transplantation in POMP-related autoinflammatory disease. Produced via immunoSEQ multiplex PCR; TCRdb's table is partial and in-frame only. The sample carries about 26,000 clones, around four fifths recorded once. This specimen was CD4+ T cells from PBMCs, taken before stem cell transplantation. These receptor sequences come from a human donor with POMP-related autoinflammation and immune dysregulation (PRAID).

The CDR3 nucleotides are TGTGCCTGGAGGGGACAGGGCCAGCCCCAGCATTTT. This sequence encodes CAWRGQGQPQHF. The gene calls are TRBV30 and TRBJ1-5; 9 nucleotides match TRBD1. Germline assignment: CDR1 GTSNPN and CDR2 SVGIG (reference sequence). V gave up 3 bases and J gave up 7 bases; unmatched junction bases: 1. The CDR3 consists of 12 residues.

CDR3 DNA: TGCGCCAGCAGCTTGGACAGTAATGAAAAACTGTTTTTT. Translated: CASSLDSNEKLFF. The chain couples TRBV5-1 to TRBJ1-4; D is uncertain. CDR1 SGHRS and CDR2 YFSETQ come from the germline V gene. The CDR3 is 13 residues long. Trimming left V 0 bases short and J 4 bases short, with 4 bases between.

This clone was detected only a few times. This chain connects TRBV2 to TRBJ1-5; TRBD1 might be the D (5 bases). CDR1 and CDR2 from the germline V gene are SNHLY and FYNNEI. The CDR3 is made up of 13 amino acids. Trimming took 11 bases from V and 0 from J, leaving 11 bases between them. The CDR3 protein is CAGRGNSNQPQHF. The CDR3 DNA follows: TGTGCCGGGCGGGGGAATAGCAATCAGCCCCAGCATTTT.

The chain carries TRBV6-5 and TRBJ2-1, with D perhaps TRBD2 (5 bases). The V gene's germline CDR1 is MNHEY and CDR2 SVGAGI. The ends were cut back, 5 bases at V and 2 bases at J, with 13 bases in the middle. There are 15 residues in the CDR3. CDR3 bases: TGTGCCAGCAGTCTGGCGCTAGCCCCCTACAATGAGCAGTTCTTC. Protein product: CASSLALAPYNEQFF.